The 12 T cell receptor beta chains in this list originate from one sample, sequenced in a study of control samples from healthy donors and cancer patients. Generated by immunoSEQ multiplex PCR, the TCRdb table keeps only in-frame clones and is missing some. The repertoire holds some 80,000 clones, approximately 92% seen once, with 5.5% to 6.5% in the top ten. Input material: blood. Receptors were obtained from a woman aged 55 to 70 in good health.

This sequence joins TRBV6-2 or TRBV6-3 and TRBJ2-3, with D tentatively TRBD1 or TRBD2 (7 bases each). The ends were cut back, 0 bases at V and 6 bases at J, with 31 bases in the middle. From germline, CDR1 is MNHEY and CDR2 SVGEGT. The CDR3 length is 21 residues. CDR3 bases: TGTGCCAGCAGTTACTCTCGCAGGGGGGGTCTAGCGGACGAGGATTCCGATACGCAGTATTTT. Translating gives CASSYSRRGGLADEDSDTQYF.

This clone has a single count. The chain couples TRBV7-8 to TRBJ1-1; D is unclear. V lost 1 base and J lost 2, with 17 bases in between. Germline V gene data show CDR1 as SGHVS and CDR2 as FQNEAQ. This CDR3 has 17 amino acids. The CDR3 protein is CASSLVPTARRNTEAFF. In DNA, the CDR3 is TGTGCCAGCAGCTTAGTCCCCACCGCCCGAAGAAACACTGAAGCTTTCTTT.

The chain uses TRBV6-1 and TRBJ2-1, with TRBD2 identical over 11 bases. This CDR3 region has 15 residues. Germline CDR1 MNHNS, CDR2 SASEGT. V lost 3 bases to trimming and J lost 4 bases; unmatched junction nucleotides: 2. As DNA, the CDR3 is TGTGCCAGCAGTGATCTAGCGGGAGGTTACAATGAGCAGTTCTTC. As protein: CASSDLAGGYNEQFF.

This chain links TRBV16 with TRBJ2-2; D gene ambiguous. The CDR3 has 13 amino acids. CDR1 is KGHSY and CDR2 is FQNENV in the germline V gene. The ends were cut back, 0 bases at V and 4 bases at J, with 3 bases in the middle. CDR3 region: CASSQSSTGELFF. In nucleotides, the CDR3 is TGTGCCAGCAGCCAATCCTCCACCGGGGAGCTGTTTTTT.

The chain couples TRBV28 to TRBJ2-2, with TRBD1 identical over 8 bases. The germline gives CDR1 MDHEN, CDR2 SYDVKM. The trim removed 6 bases at V and 2 bases at J, leaving 11 bases unmatched. The CDR3 is made up of 17 amino acids. The CDR3 is CASSSLTGGYNTGELFF. The CDR3 DNA reads as TGTGCCAGCAGCTCCCTTACAGGGGGTTATAACACCGGGGAGCTGTTTTTT.

Only one count was recorded for this clone. The J gene is TRBJ2-7, the V gene TRBV7-2; D is uncertain. CDR3 length equals 14 residues. The V gene's germline CDR1 is SGHTA and CDR2 FQGNSA. V was shortened by 0 bases and J by 7 bases, with 13 bases between the two germline ends. CDR3 protein: CASSLAGGPGEQYF. The CDR3, as DNA: TGTGCCAGCAGCTTAGCAGGCGGCCCGGGTGAGCAGTACTTC. Full variable domain (rest looked up from reference TRBV7-2 and TRBJ2-7): GAGVSQSPSNKVTEKGKDVELRCDPISGHTALYWYRQSLGQGLEFLIYFQGNSAPDKSGLPSDRFSAERTGGSVSTLTIQRTQQEDSAVYLCASSLAGGPGEQYFGPGTRLTVT.

The J gene is TRBJ1-5, the V gene TRBV4-3; D ambiguous. CDR1 is LGHNA and CDR2 is YSLEER in the germline V gene. V was clipped by 0 bases and J by 1 base, with 10 bases between them. The CDR3 consists of 16 residues. The CDR3 is CASSQDIDRSNQPQHF. CDR3 nucleotides: TGCGCCAGCAGCCAAGATATTGATAGGAGCAATCAGCCCCAGCATTTT.

The chain has TRBV28 and TRBJ1-1; TRBD1 agrees at 7 bases. Germline trimming cut 5 bases from V and 6 bases from J; bases unmatched to any gene: 3. CDR1 is MDHEN, CDR2 SYDVKM, per germline. This CDR3 contains 12 residues. The CDR3, as DNA: TGTGCCAGCAGTGGGACAGTCGCTGAAGCTTTCTTT. Translation gives CASSGTVAEAFF.

The gene calls are TRBV6-5 and TRBJ2-7; 9 nucleotides match TRBD1. This CDR3 is 16 amino acids long. V trimming: 2 bases; J trimming: 0 bases; junction bases outside the gene matches: 5. CDR1 is MNHEY, CDR2 SVGAGI, per germline. Here the CDR3 reads CASSYGGQGFSYEQYF. Here the CDR3 DNA reads TGTGCCAGCAGTTACGGGGGACAGGGATTCTCCTACGAGCAGTACTTC.

This clone has more than one count but fewer than ten. The chain carries TRBV24-1 and TRBJ2-5, with TRBD2 matching over 7 bases. CDR1 is KGHDR, CDR2 SFDVKD, per germline. After removal of 5 bases from V and 0 bases from J, the junction contained 11 bases not matched to a gene. CDR3 length: 17 residues. In DNA, the CDR3 is TGTGCCACCAGTGGTTCGGCTAGCGGAGCGTACCAAGAGACCCAGTACTTC. It translates to CATSGSASGAYQETQYF.

The chain joins TRBV29-1 to TRBJ2-2; TRBD2 agrees at 7 bases. The CDR3 runs to 15 residues. The germline V gene has CDR1 SQVTM and CDR2 ANQGSEA. V gave up 0 bases and J gave up 4 bases; unmatched junction bases: 5. In DNA, the CDR3 is TGCAGCGTTGAAGAGCGGGAGTTGGTCACCGGGGAGCTGTTTTTT. It yields the protein CSVEERELVTGELFF.

V is TRBV12-3 or TRBV12-4 and J is TRBJ1-2; D not resolved. The length of the CDR3 is 12 residues. V gave up 6 bases and J gave up 12 bases, with 17 bases separating them. The CDR3 sequence: CASRQPLGEHTF. The CDR3 bases are TGTGCCAGCAGACAACCCCTAGGAGAACACACCTTC.